The clone carrying this T cell receptor (beta chain) was observed a handful of times. The data originate from a study of blood T cell repertoires in COVID-19. Background on the study: Samples taken during acute and convalescent COVID-19 were collected in the United States, Italy and Spain. T cells, B-cell-depleted T cells, or PBMCs provided the cDNA or gDNA that served as material.

V dropped 4 bases and J dropped 1; count of bases not matched to a gene: 4. Germline CDR1 is SGHDN and CDR2 is FVKESK. The CDR3 has 16 amino acids. Per the original data handling: Amplified reference gene primers provided the basis for estimating nucleated cell counts. This table comes from immunoSEQ multiplex PCR, and its TCRdb copy is limited to in-frame clones, with some not included. The V and J calls and clone size come from that table; D and trimming were worked out from the DNA. Of under 30,000 clones listed, 70% to 90% were seen once; the top ten hold 9% to 9.5%. The chain links TRBV14 to TRBJ2-3; 11 bases map to TRBD2. The sample consisted of peripheral blood. The sequence came from a human donor in a cohort sampled during active COVID-19. The DNA of the CDR3 is TGTGCCAGCAGCCCTTATAGCGGGGGGGGCACAGATACGCAGTATTTT. Its protein product is CASSPYSGGGTDTQYF. Supplemented by reference TRBV14 and TRBJ2-3, the full variable domain reads EAGVTQFPSHSVIEKGQTVTLRCDPISGHDNLYWYRRVMGKEIKFLLHFVKESKQDESGMPNNRFLAERTGGTYSTLKVQPAELEDSGVYFCASSPYSGGGTDTQYFGPGTRLTVL.